This T cell receptor beta chain was found in a study of identical twins. Study results and caveats: There were fewer insertions in abundant cord blood beta clonotypes, but memory repertoires showed no such pattern.

This clonotype was seen a few times. Its antigen is unidentified. The CDR3 extends over 14 amino acids. The V gene's germline CDR1 is LGHDT and CDR2 YNNKEL (reference sequence). V gave up 3 bases and J gave up 2 bases, with 11 bases separating them. Unique molecular identifiers were present on the cDNA, and a universal primer site came from template switching. From the 5' RACE reads, TCRdb called clonotypes with MiXCR, one entry per CDR3 protein. The table includes a few hundred thousand distinct CDR3 sequences, around 9% detected once. The material sequenced was naive T cells sorted from blood. The chain couples TRBV3-1 to TRBJ2-7; the D call may be TRBD1 or TRBD2 (5 bases each). The receptor was derived from a woman aged 45-65 years in good health. CDR3 amino acids: CASSQVLGAYEQYV. In DNA, the CDR3 is TGTGCCAGCAGCCAGGTGTTGGGGGCCTACGAGCAGTACGTC.